Shown below are 18 T cell receptor beta chains from a single sample sequenced in a study of early T cells in non-severe SARS-CoV-2 infection. TCRdb independently ran MiXCR on the 5' RACE reads; one entry per CDR3 protein. The data contain about 17,000 distinct CDR3 sequences, around 5.8% of them seen just once; the ten biggest clones take up more than 6.5%. The material sequenced was whole blood, taken at baseline. These TCRs come from an adult who was a healthcare worker with PCR-confirmed SARS-CoV-2 infection or an uninfected control (not recorded which).

This clonotype was detected only a few times. The rearrangement links TRBV7-2 to TRBJ2-7; TRBD1 is a possible D gene (5 bases). Per germline, CDR1 SGHTA and CDR2 FQGNSA. Trimming cost V 1 base and J 3 bases, with 7 bases left between them. The CDR3 loop spans 13 amino acids. The CDR3 coding sequence is TGTGCCAGCAGCTTAGAGGGGATCTACGAGCAGTACTTC. This sequence encodes CASSLEGIYEQYF.

Notes on this clonotype: A read error may explain this, as a much larger clone is one base away. The rearrangement joins TRBV18 to TRBJ1-1, with a possible D match to TRBD1 (5 bases). This CDR3 is built from 15 residues. Germline values: CDR1 KGHSH, CDR2 LQKENI. V lost 5 bases, J lost 7 bases, and 20 bases lay in between. The CDR3 nucleotides are TGTGCCAGCTCAGCACGAGGCAGGGAGAGGATTGAAGCTTTCTTT. Translating gives CASSARGRERIEAFF.

This clonotype was seen repeatedly, ten times or more. V usage is TRBV11-2 and J usage is TRBJ2-3, with 10 positions matching TRBD2. V shed 5 bases and J 4 bases; nucleotides not matched to a gene: 12. The CDR3 sequence is 17 residues long. Germline loops: CDR1 SGHAT, CDR2 FQNNGV. CDR3 sequence: CASSQFYKRGGSDTQYF. As DNA, the CDR3 is TGTGCCAGCAGCCAATTCTATAAGCGGGGGGGCTCAGATACGCAGTATTTT.

This clonotype was seen a few times. This sequence joins TRBV7-3 and TRBJ1-1; D is unclear. The CDR3 has 13 residues. Germline CDR1 reads SGHTA; CDR2 reads FQGTGA. The V gene lost 3 bases and the J gene lost 3 bases, with 8 bases spanning the gap. CDR3 amino acids: CASSFGEDTEAFF. The DNA for the CDR3 is TGTGCCAGCAGCTTCGGGGAGGACACTGAAGCTTTCTTT.

This sequence joins TRBV29-1 and TRBJ2-3; 8 nucleotides line up with TRBD2. The CDR3 length is 16 residues. After removal of 5 bases from V and 0 bases from J, the junction contained 10 bases not matched to a gene. Germline CDR1 and CDR2: SQVTM and ANQGSEA. CDR3 region: CSVTGRGGASTDTQYF. In nucleotides, the CDR3 is TGCAGCGTTACGGGACGGGGGGGAGCTAGCACAGATACGCAGTATTTT.

This clonotype showed up many times. CDR3 region: CASSPRTGLNIQYF. The CDR3 DNA follows: TGTGCCAGTAGTCCTCGGACAGGGTTAAACATTCAGTACTTC. The chain is built from TRBV19 and TRBJ2-4; 8 bases match TRBD1. V lost 5 bases, J lost 6 bases, and 6 bases stayed unmatched. The CDR3 spans 14 residues. Germline CDR1 LNHDA, CDR2 SQIVND (reference sequence).

The sample holds many counts of this clonotype. The rearrangement uses TRBV3-1 and TRBJ2-2; D is ambiguous. The germline V gene encodes CDR1 LGHDT and CDR2 YNNKEL (reference sequence). The CDR3 runs 14 residues. Trimming took 5 bases from V and 0 from J, leaving 7 bases between them. This chain's CDR3 is CASSTRTNTGELFF. As DNA, the CDR3 is TGTGCCAGCAGCACCCGTACGAACACCGGGGAGCTGTTTTTT. The whole variable domain, remainder taken from reference TRBV3-1 and TRBJ2-2, is DTAVSQTPKYLVTQMGNDKSIKCEQNLGHDTMYWYKQDSKKFLKIMFSYNNKELIINETVPNRFSPKSPDKAHLNLHINSLELGDSAVYFCASSTRTNTGELFFGEGSRLTVL.

This clonotype was detected ten times or more. This sequence joins TRBV6-1 and TRBJ1-2; D unclear. V was pared by 3 bases and J by 4 bases, with 15 bases between. Germline V CDR1 and CDR2: MNHNS, SASEGT. This CDR3 is 15 amino acids long. The DNA of the CDR3 is TGTGCCAGCAGTGATGTCGTCGGACGGAGCTATGGCTACACCTTC. Its translation is CASSDVVGRSYGYTF.

This clonotype was observed many times. The rearrangement links TRBV19 to TRBJ2-6, with D uncertain. This CDR3 is built from 18 residues. The germline gives CDR1 LNHDA, CDR2 SQIVND (reference sequence). V was trimmed by 3 bases and J by 0 bases, leaving 15 bases between them. For the CDR3, the DNA is TGTGCCAGTAGTATCCCAGGCAGATTGTTCTCTGGGGCCAACGTCCTGACTTTC. This translates into CASSIPGRLFSGANVLTF.

There are many counts of this clonotype. The chain employs TRBV7-2 and TRBJ2-3; possibly TRBD2 for D (6 bases). CDR1 and CDR2 (germline): SGHTA, FQGNSA. V dropped 3 bases and J dropped 2 bases, with 9 bases sitting between them. This CDR3 has 14 residues. CDR3 DNA: TGTGCCAGCAGCTTTGCGGGGATCACAGATACGCAGTATTTT. Protein product: CASSFAGITDTQYF.

The chain joins TRBV13 to TRBJ2-7; D is perhaps TRBD1 or TRBD2 (6 bases each). CDR3 length equals 14 residues. The V gene's germline CDR1 is PRHDT and CDR2 FYEKMQ (reference sequence). V lost 6 bases and J 4 bases, leaving 16 bases between the germline ends. The DNA for the CDR3 is TGTGCCAGCAGTACCGAGGGGGGCCAATACGAGCAGTACTTC. Residues: CASSTEGGQYEQYF. The variable domain in full, completed from reference TRBV13 and TRBJ2-7, reads AAGVIQSPRHLIKEKRETATLKCYPIPRHDTVYWYQQGPGQDPQFLISFYEKMQSDKGSIPDRFSAQQFSDYHSELNMSSLELGDSALYFCASSTEGGQYEQYFGPGTRLTVT.

This clonotype was found many times. The V and J genes are TRBV6-1 and TRBJ2-1, with 9 bases matching TRBD2. Germline V gives CDR1 MNHNS, CDR2 SASEGT. The CDR3 covers 16 residues. Unmatched junction bases numbered 11, after V lost 7 bases and J lost 4 bases. The CDR3 here is CASKRIAGDVYNEQFF. CDR3 bases: TGTGCCAGCAAGCGGATAGCGGGGGACGTTTACAATGAGCAGTTCTTC.

This clonotype was picked up many times. V gene TRBV7-9 combines with J gene TRBJ2-1; 7 bases line up with TRBD1. Germline loops: CDR1 SEHNR, CDR2 FQNEAQ (reference sequence). The V and J ends lost 4 bases and 7 bases, in that order; junction bases with no gene match: 10. The CDR3 runs 15 residues. CDR3 in DNA: TGTGCCAGCAGCTCTAACAGGGGTGAATTTAATGAGCAGTTCTTC. Encoded protein: CASSSNRGEFNEQFF.

This clonotype has at least ten counts. The V gene is TRBV6-1, the J gene TRBJ2-7, with 8 bases lining up with TRBD2. The germline gives CDR1 MNHNS, CDR2 SASEGT. This CDR3 comprises 15 residues. With 5 bases clipped from V and 2 bases from J, the junction kept 8 bases outside the gene matches. The CDR3, as DNA: TGTGCCAGCAGTCGGGGGGGCCAGGGTACCTACGAGCAGTACTTC. Its translation is CASSRGGQGTYEQYF.

This clonotype is labeled medium-sized. The V call is TRBV20-1, the J call TRBJ2-7; 7 bases match TRBD2. Germline V gene data show CDR1 as DFQATT and CDR2 as SNEGSKA (reference sequence). Trimming at V came to 2 bases and at J to 5 bases, leaving 6 bases not matched to a gene. This CDR3 has 13 amino acids. CDR3 nucleotides: TGCAGTGCTAGATGGGGAGGGGCCGACGAGCAGTACTTC. This encodes CSARWGGADEQYF.

This clonotype was recorded at least ten times. The chain recombines TRBV7-2 with TRBJ1-4; TRBD1 matches at 8 bases. CDR1 is SGHTA and CDR2 is FQGNSA in the germline V gene. The J segment lost 8 bases and the V segment lost 3 bases, leaving 5 bases of the junction unmatched. The CDR3 spans 14 residues. The chain's CDR3 is CASSLRAGGEKLFF. CDR3 nucleotides: TGTGCCAGCAGCTTGAGGGCAGGGGGCGAAAAACTGTTTTTT.

This clonotype has a count of ten or more. This chain connects TRBV7-7 to TRBJ2-5; TRBD1 agrees at 7 bases. The CDR3 loop spans 13 amino acids. CDR1 is SSHAT, CDR2 FNYEAQ, per germline (reference sequence). The V and J ends lost 6 bases and 7 bases, in that order; junction bases with no gene match: 8. The chain's CDR3 is CASSQDRLGTQYF. CDR3 sequence (DNA): TGTGCCAGCAGTCAGGACAGGCTTGGGACCCAGTACTTC.

This clonotype was recorded many times. The chain combines TRBV9 with TRBJ1-4; D ambiguous. The CDR3 length is 14 residues. The V gene's germline CDR1 is SGDLS and CDR2 YYNGEE. With 0 bases removed from V and 7 bases from J, the gap between germline ends came to 10 bases. In DNA form, the CDR3 reads TGTGCCAGCAGCGTAGACCTACGCAGTGAAAAACTGTTTTTT. Its protein product is CASSVDLRSEKLFF.